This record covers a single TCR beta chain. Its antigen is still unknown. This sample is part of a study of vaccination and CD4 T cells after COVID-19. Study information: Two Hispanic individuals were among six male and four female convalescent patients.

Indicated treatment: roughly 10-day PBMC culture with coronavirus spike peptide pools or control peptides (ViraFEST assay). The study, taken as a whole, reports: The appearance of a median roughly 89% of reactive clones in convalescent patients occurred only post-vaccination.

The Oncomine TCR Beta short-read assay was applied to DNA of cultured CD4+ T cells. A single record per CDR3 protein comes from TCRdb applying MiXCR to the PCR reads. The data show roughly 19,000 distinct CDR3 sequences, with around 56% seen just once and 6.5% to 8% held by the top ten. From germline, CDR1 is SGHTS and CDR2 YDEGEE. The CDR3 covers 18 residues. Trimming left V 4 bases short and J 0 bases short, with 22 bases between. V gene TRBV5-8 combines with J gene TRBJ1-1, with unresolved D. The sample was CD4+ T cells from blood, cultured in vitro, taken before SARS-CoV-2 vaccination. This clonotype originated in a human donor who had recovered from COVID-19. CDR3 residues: CASSRDVRLGSLNTEAFF. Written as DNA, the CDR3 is TGTGCCAGCAGCCGTGACGTGCGGCTAGGGTCGCTGAACACTGAAGCTTTCTTT.